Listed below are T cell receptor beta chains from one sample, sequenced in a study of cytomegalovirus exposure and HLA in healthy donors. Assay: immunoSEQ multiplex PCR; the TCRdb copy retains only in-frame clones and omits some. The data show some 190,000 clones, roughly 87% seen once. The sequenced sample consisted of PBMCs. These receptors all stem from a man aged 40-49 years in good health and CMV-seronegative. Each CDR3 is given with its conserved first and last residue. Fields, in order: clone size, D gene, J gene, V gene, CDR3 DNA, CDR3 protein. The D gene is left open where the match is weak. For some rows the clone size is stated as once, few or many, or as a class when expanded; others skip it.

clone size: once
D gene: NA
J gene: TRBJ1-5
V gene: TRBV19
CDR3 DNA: TGTGCCAGTAGTAGATTCAGGGGCGATGGCAATCAGCCCCAGCATTTT
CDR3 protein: CASSRFRGDGNQPQHF

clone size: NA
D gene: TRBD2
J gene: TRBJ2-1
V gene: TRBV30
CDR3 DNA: TGTGCCTGGAGTGAAGGACTAGGTTCCTACAATGAGCAGTTCTTC
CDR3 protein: CAWSEGLGSYNEQFF

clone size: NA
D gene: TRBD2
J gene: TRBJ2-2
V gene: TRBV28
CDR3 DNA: TGTGCCAGCAGGTCCCTGGGGGGCGGGAGGAACCCGAACACCGGGGAGCTGTTTTTT
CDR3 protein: CASRSLGGGRNPNTGELFF

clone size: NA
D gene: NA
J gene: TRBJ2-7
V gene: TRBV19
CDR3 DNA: TGTGCCAGTAGTAATGAGATCTACGAGCAGTACTTC
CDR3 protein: CASSNEIYEQYF

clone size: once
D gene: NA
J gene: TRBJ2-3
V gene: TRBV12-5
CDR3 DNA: TGTGCTAGTGGTTCAGGGGGGACAGATACGCAGTATTTT
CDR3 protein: CASGSGGTDTQYF

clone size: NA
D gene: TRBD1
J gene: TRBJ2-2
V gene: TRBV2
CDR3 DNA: TGTGCCAGCAGTTACAGGGGATACACCGGGGAGCTGTTTTTT
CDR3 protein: CASSYRGYTGELFF

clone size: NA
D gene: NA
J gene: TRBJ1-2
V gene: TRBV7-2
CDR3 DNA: TGTGCCAGCAGCCCTCCTCAGGTCTCACAATATGGCTACACCTTC
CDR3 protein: CASSPPQVSQYGYTF

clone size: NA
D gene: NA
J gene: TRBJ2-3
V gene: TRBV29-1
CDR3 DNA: TGCAGCGTCCGGGATCACACAGATACGCAGTATTTT
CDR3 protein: CSVRDHTDTQYF

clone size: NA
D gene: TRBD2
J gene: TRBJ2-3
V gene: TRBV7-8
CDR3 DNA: TGTGCCAGCAGCCCCCAATCGGGGGGGCTCACAGATACGCAGTATTTT
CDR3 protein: CASSPQSGGLTDTQYF

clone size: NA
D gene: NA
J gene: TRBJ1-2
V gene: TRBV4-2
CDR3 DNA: TGTGCCAGCAGCCAATTCAGTTCGCTCTATGGCTACACCTTC
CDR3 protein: CASSQFSSLYGYTF

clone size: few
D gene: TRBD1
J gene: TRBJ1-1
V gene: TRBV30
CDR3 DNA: TGTGCCTGGAGTTCAGGACAGGGCAGGATAGAAGCTTTCTTT
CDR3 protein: CAWSSGQGRIEAFF

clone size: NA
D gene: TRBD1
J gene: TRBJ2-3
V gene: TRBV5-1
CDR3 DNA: TGCGCCAGCAGCTTGGACCTAGGGACAGTCACAGATACGCAGTATTTT
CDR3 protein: CASSLDLGTVTDTQYF

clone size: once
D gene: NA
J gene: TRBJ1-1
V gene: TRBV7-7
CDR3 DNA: TGTGCTAGCAGCTTGTCAGAGAACACTGAAGCTTTCTTT
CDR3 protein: CASSLSENTEAFF

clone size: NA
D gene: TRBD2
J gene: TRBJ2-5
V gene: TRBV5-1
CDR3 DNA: TGCGCCAGCAGCTTGATGGCATTAGCGGGAGGCGAGACCCAGTACTTC
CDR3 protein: CASSLMALAGGETQYF

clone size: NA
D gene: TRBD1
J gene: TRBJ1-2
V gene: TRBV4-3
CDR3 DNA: TGCGCCAGCAGCCAAGATCTTCGGACAGGGTTTCCTAGCGGCTACACCTTC
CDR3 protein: CASSQDLRTGFPSGYTF

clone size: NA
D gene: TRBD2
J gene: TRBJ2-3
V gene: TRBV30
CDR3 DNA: TGTGCCTGGAGTAGACGGGGGGGCACAGATACGCAGTATTTT
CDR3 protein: CAWSRRGGTDTQYF

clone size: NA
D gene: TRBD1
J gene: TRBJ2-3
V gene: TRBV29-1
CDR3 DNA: TGCAGCGTTGGACCCCCGGGACAGGTAACAGATACGCAGTATTTT
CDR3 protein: CSVGPPGQVTDTQYF

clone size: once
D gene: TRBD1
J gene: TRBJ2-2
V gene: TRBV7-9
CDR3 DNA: TGTGCCAGCAGCTTAGGGACAGGGTCCACCGGGGAGCTGTTTTTT
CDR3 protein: CASSLGTGSTGELFF

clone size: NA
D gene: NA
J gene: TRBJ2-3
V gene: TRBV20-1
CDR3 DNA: TGCAGTGCTAATCTCGCAGATACGCAGTATTTT
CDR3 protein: CSANLADTQYF

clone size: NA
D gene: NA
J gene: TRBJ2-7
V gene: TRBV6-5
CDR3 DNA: TGTGCCAGCAGTTATGCCAGGGCTTACGAGCAGTACTTC
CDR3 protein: CASSYARAYEQYF

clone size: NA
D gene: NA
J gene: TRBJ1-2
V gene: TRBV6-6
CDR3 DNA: TGTGCCACTCGTGGGGGGTCCTATGGCTACACCTTC
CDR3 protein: CATRGGSYGYTF

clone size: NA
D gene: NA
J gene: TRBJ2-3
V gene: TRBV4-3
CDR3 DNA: TGCGCCAGCAGCCAAGACTCCGGTAGCACAGATACGCAGTATTTT
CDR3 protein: CASSQDSGSTDTQYF

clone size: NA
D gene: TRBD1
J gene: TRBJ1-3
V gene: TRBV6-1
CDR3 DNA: TGTGCCAGCAGTGCGGACAGGGTCCCCTCTGGAAACACCATATATTTT
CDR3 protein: CASSADRVPSGNTIYF

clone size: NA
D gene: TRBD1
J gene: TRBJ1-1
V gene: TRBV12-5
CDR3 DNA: TGTGCTAGTGGTTTATCCGGACAGGGGGGTGCGAGCACTGAAGCTTTCTTT
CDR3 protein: CASGLSGQGGASTEAFF